The following is a TCR beta chain sequence with its context. This entry belongs to a study of blood T cell repertoires in COVID-19. Those who participated ranged in age from roughly 18 to 100 years and resided in 20 to 25 US areas. Participants reported their clinical history, and cohort assignment relied on those reports. Under the authors' procedure: Amplifying reference gene primers gave estimates of nucleated cell counts. The protocol was immunoSEQ multiplex PCR, while the TCRdb copy is restricted to in-frame clones and leaves out a portion. V, J and clone size are those of that table, while D and trimming were read from the DNA. The repertoire has 140,000 or so clones, around 81% of them found once; the top ten carry 6.2%. V was shortened by 0 bases and J by 0 bases, with 15 bases between the two germline ends. The germline CDR1 and CDR2 sequences are MGHRA and YSYEKL. The CDR3 loop spans 18 amino acids.

The sequenced sample was PBMCs or T cells enriched from blood (not recorded which). The TCR comes from a woman between 40 and 50 years old who had recovered from COVID-19. The chain joins TRBV4-1 to TRBJ1-3; D not certain. CDR3 sequence: CASSQDYRVPLSGNTIYF. Written as DNA, the CDR3 is TGCGCCAGCAGCCAAGATTACAGAGTCCCTCTCTCTGGAAACACCATATATTTT.